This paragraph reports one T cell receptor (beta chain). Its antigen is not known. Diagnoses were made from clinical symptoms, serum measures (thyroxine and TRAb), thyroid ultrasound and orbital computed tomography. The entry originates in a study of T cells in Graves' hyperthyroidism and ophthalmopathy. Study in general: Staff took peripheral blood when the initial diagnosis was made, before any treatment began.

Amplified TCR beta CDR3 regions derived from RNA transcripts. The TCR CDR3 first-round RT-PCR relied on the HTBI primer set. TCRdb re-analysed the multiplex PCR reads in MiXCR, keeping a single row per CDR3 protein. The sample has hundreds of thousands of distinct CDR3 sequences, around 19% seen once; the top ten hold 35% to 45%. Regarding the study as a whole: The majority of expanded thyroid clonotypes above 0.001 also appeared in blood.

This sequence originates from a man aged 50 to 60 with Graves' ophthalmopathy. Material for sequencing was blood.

The CDR3 sequence is CASSPGLAYNEQYF. The CDR3 nucleotides are TGTGCCAGCAGTCCGGGACTAGCGTATAACGAGCAGTACTTC. The gene calls are TRBV9 and TRBJ2-7, with TRBD2 matching 10 bases. This CDR3 comprises 14 residues. V lost 5 bases to trimming and J lost 5 bases; unmatched junction nucleotides: 7. Germline lookup yields CDR1 SGDLS and CDR2 YYNGEE.